These 19 T cell receptor beta chains share one sample of origin, sequenced in a study of tumor-infiltrating lymphocytes in primary liver carcinoma. TCR beta cDNA was reverse-transcribed from 500 to 550 ng of total RNA. The reaction used a constant-region primer and ProtoScript II reverse transcriptase. ARM-PCR, slightly modified, supplied the TCR beta libraries through three nested multiplex PCR rounds. PCR rounds one and two used TRBV1-TRBV30 forward primers with a C-beta reverse primer for around 10 cycles each. Each CDR3 protein gets one entry after TCRdb re-called the multiplex PCR reads with MiXCR. The sample carries 90,000 to 110,000 distinct CDR3 sequences, roughly 80% recorded once. Total RNA and DNA came together from approximately 20-30 mg of bulk tissue without cell sorting. The sequencing input was liver tumor tissue from sampling region 3. Subset noted: tumor region T3, left-lateral pole. All receptors come from a man aged 35-49 years with primary liver carcinoma and hepatitis B virus infection.

As for this clonotype: The junction does not match germline at one end; this may be a read error. The CDR3 DNA reads TGCAGTGCTGACCACCGGGACCCCGAACTCTTC. Its protein product is CSADHRDPELF. The gene calls are TRBV20-1 and TRBJ2-1; tentatively, D is TRBD1 or TRBD2 (5 bases each). The CDR3 is 11 residues long. CDR1 is DFQATT, CDR2 SNEGSKA, per germline (reference sequence).

For this clonotype: This may be a read error: a much more frequent sequence differs by one nucleotide. The chain links TRBV7-9 to TRBJ2-7; TRBD2 might be the D (5 bases). The CDR3 spans 14 residues. CDR1 SEHNR and CDR2 FQNEAQ come from the germline V gene (reference sequence). V lost 3 bases to trimming and J lost 3 bases, with 12 bases between them. In nucleotides, the CDR3 is TGTGCCAGCAGCTTCGACGGGGTCGTCTACGAGCAGTACTTC. Encoded protein: CASSFDGVVYEQYF.

This clonotype was counted at least ten times. This chain uses TRBV4-1 with TRBJ1-6; D uncertain. Trimming took off 2 bases at V and 7 bases at J, with 12 bases between the two ends. The length of the CDR3 is 15 residues. Germline-derived CDR1 and CDR2 are MGHRA and YSYEKL. CDR3 DNA sequence: TGCGCCAGCAGCCAACTTAACGGCTTGAATTCACCCCTCCACTTT. This encodes CASSQLNGLNSPLHF.

With regard to this clonotype: A much larger clone is a single base away; this may be a read error. The chain links TRBV5-1 to TRBJ2-7; TRBD1 aligns across 10 bases. CDR1 is SGHRS, CDR2 YFSETQ, per germline. The CDR3 is made up of 14 amino acids. With V trimmed by 4 bases and J by 3 bases, 4 bases remained unmatched. The CDR3 coding sequence is TGCGCCAGCAGCCCTGGGACAGGGGACTACGAGCAGTACTTC. Residues: CASSPGTGDYEQYF.

The chain joins TRBV6-5 to TRBJ2-3; perhaps TRBD1 as D (6 bases). This CDR3 spans 16 amino acids. Germline V CDR1 and CDR2: MNHEY, SVGAGI. V was clipped by 4 bases and J by 5 bases, with 19 bases between them. CDR3 amino acids: CASSLTGTHTIDTQYF. CDR3 sequence (DNA): TGTGCCAGCAGTTTAACCGGGACACACACCATAGATACGCAGTATTTT.

The rearrangement links TRBV5-1 to TRBJ1-3; maybe TRBD1 (5 bases). CDR3 length: 17 residues. V was pared by 0 bases and J by 4 bases, with 17 bases between. Germline CDR1 is SGHRS and CDR2 is YFSETQ. The CDR3 nucleotides are TGCGCCAGCAGCTTGGAGAACCAGAGGGACGCAGGAAACACCATATATTTT. Translated: CASSLENQRDAGNTIYF.

As for this clonotype: One junction end disagrees with the germline gene, perhaps due to a read error. The chain links TRBV4-1 to TRBJ2-5; either TRBD1 or TRBD2 may fit D (6 bases each). Looked up from germline, CDR1 is MGHRA and CDR2 is YSYEKL. The CDR3 contains 17 residues. CDR3 loop: CSSSQDHDGGGQETQYF. CDR3 bases: TGCTCCAGCAGCCAAGACCACGACGGAGGGGGGCAAGAGACCCAGTATTTC.

For this clonotype: The conserved final phenylalanine or tryptophan is absent from the CDR3, which likely points to a read error. The CDR3 DNA is TGTACCATCAGGAAGAATAGCGGGGCCTACAATGAGCAGTTCTAC. This codes for CTIRKNSGAYNEQFY. The chain joins TRBV10-3 to TRBJ2-1; 8 nucleotides agree with TRBD2. This CDR3 region has 15 residues. Germline assignment: CDR1 ENHRY and CDR2 SYGVKD.

The chain is built from TRBV7-2 and TRBJ1-5; no clear D. With 4 bases removed from V and 0 bases from J, the gap between germline ends came to 7 bases. The CDR3 spans 14 residues. The germline V gene encodes CDR1 SGHTA and CDR2 FQGNSA. This CDR3 is CASSSGLSNQPQHF. CDR3 in DNA: TGTGCCAGCAGCTCTGGACTTAGCAATCAGCCCCAGCATTTT.

This chain links TRBV4-1 with TRBJ1-2, with D unclear. Trimming took 0 bases from V and 4 from J, leaving 27 bases between them. CDR1 and CDR2 (germline): MGHRA, YSYEKL. CDR3 length equals 20 residues. The CDR3 DNA is TGCGCCAGCAGCCAAGAGGGGTACCTCCCCGCTGTCCAACCTACCTATGGCTACACCTTC. This translates into CASSQEGYLPAVQPTYGYTF.

This clonotype has a single count. Because it lacks the conserved phenylalanine or tryptophan at the end, this CDR3 is likely a read error. The rearrangement links TRBV5-1 to TRBJ2-1, with 9 nucleotides matching TRBD2. The CDR3 consists of 13 residues. The V gene's germline CDR1 is SGHRS and CDR2 YFSETQ. The DNA for the CDR3 is TGTGCCAGCAGTGCCTCGCGGGGGGGTGAGCAGTTCTAC. Its protein product is CASSASRGGEQFY.

A word on this clonotype: One end of the junction varies from germline; a read error may be responsible. This rearrangement joins TRBV29-1 to TRBJ2-7; D not resolved. The CDR3 has 12 amino acids. Per the germline V gene, CDR1 is SQVTM and CDR2 is ANQGSEA. The CDR3 is CSAWIVSYEQYF. The DNA of the CDR3 is TGCAGCGCCTGGATAGTCTCCTACGAGCAATACTTC.

This clonotype came up once. The junction and the germline gene differ at one end; a read error may be behind it. The chain recombines TRBV10-2 with TRBJ2-5; D is unclear. Germline CDR1 reads WSHSY; CDR2 reads SAAADI. This CDR3 is 15 amino acids long. This CDR3 reads CASTLRPAMEETQYF. The CDR3 DNA sequence: TGCGCCAGCACACTTAGGCCTGCGATGGAAGAGACACAGTACTTC.

Of note for this clonotype: Relative to the germline gene, one junction end is altered; a read error may explain this. V gene TRBV6-6 combines with J gene TRBJ1-5, with D maybe TRBD1 (6 bases). The CDR3 is 17 amino acids. Germline V gives CDR1 MNHNY, CDR2 SVGAGI (reference sequence). DNA of the CDR3: TGTGCCAGCAAAATGGGATGGGGGGCGCTTGGCAATCAGCCTCAGCATTTT. Protein sequence: CASKMGWGALGNQPQHF.

This chain uses TRBV10-3 with TRBJ2-7, with TRBD1 matching 8 bases. Per the germline V gene, CDR1 is ENHRY and CDR2 is SYGVKD. This CDR3 comprises 14 residues. The CDR3 region has the DNA TGTACCTTCAGTCGGACAGGGCTACCCTACGAGCAGTACTTC. It translates to CTFSRTGLPYEQYF.

As to this clonotype: One junction end disagrees with the germline gene, perhaps due to a read error. The chain is built from TRBV6-6 and TRBJ2-3; D not certain. Germline V gives CDR1 MNHNY, CDR2 SVGAGI (reference sequence). This CDR3 contains 12 residues. The CDR3 sequence is CVSSPTEDTQYF. The CDR3 DNA follows: TGTGTCAGCAGTCCCACAGAAGATACGCAGTATTTT.

A word on this clonotype: One end of the junction fails to match germline, which may point to a read error. This sequence joins TRBV11-2 and TRBJ2-3; 7 bases line up with TRBD2. The CDR3 covers 17 residues. Looked up from germline, CDR1 is SGHAT and CDR2 is FQNNGV. The chain's CDR3 is CTNSLDPGETSTDAQYF. The CDR3 DNA is TGTACCAACAGCTTAGATCCGGGGGAGACTAGCACAGATGCGCAGTATTTT.

This clonotype was detected ten times or more. The genes are TRBV7-9 and TRBJ1-2, with D unclear. Per the germline V gene, CDR1 is SEHNR and CDR2 is FQNEAQ (reference sequence). The V and J ends lost 5 bases and 0 bases respectively, with 10 bases between them. The CDR3 has 14 amino acids. CDR3 nucleotides: TGTGCCAGCAGCGCGCAAGGAACTAACTATGGCTACACCTTC. Protein product: CASSAQGTNYGYTF. The variable domain in full, with the rest retrieved from reference TRBV7-9 and TRBJ1-2, is DTGVSQNPRHKITKRGQNVTFRCDPISEHNRLYWYRQTLGQGPEFLTYFQNEAQLEKSRLLSDRFSAERPKGSFSTLEIQRTEQGDSAMYLCASSAQGTNYGYTFGSGTRLTVV.

With regard to this clonotype: The conserved final phenylalanine or tryptophan is absent from the CDR3, which likely points to a read error. The chain is built from TRBV18 and TRBJ1-6; no definite D call. Trimming took off 3 bases at V and 6 bases at J, with 15 bases between the two ends. CDR1 and CDR2 (germline): KGHSH, LQKENI. CDR3 size: 16 residues. The CDR3 DNA reads as TGTGCCAGCTCACCCCCCAGCCGGGGAAGTAATTCACCCCTCCACTGT. This codes for CASSPPSRGSNSPLHC.